The 29 T cell receptor beta chains presented below share a single source sample, sequenced in a study of human T cells and chemical hapten exposure. TCRdb redid the calling of the RACE reads with MiXCR, one entry per CDR3 protein. The table includes tens of thousands of distinct CDR3 sequences, about 31% detected once. Time point specified: patch test 1, 2 weeks after DPC sensitization. As for treatment: therapeutic diphenylcyclopropenone sensitization with weekly scalp DPC. The sequencing here drew on whole blood, taken in connection with sensitization to the hapten diphenylcyclopropenone (DPC). The receptors here all came from a man aged 40-49 years with alopecia areata. Some clones in this sample may be carry-over from other donors' samples.

The chain has TRBV6-6 and TRBJ2-7; 7 positions agree with TRBD2. Germline-derived CDR1 and CDR2 are MNHNY and SVGAGI (reference sequence). The CDR3 length is 12 residues. The V gene end was trimmed by 5 bases and the J gene end by 4 bases; junction bases not matched to a gene: 2. The CDR3 region has the DNA TGTGCCAGCAGTCGACTAGCTTACGAGCAGTACTTC. Its protein product is CASSRLAYEQYF.

The chain combines TRBV6-5 with TRBJ1-2; TRBD1 agrees at 8 bases. Germline CDR1 and CDR2: MNHEY and SVGAGI. V lost 6 bases, J lost 4 bases, and 4 bases stayed unmatched. The CDR3 length is 13 residues. The DNA of the CDR3 is TGTGCCAGCAGACAGGGGGAGACCTATGGCTACACCTTC. Translating it yields CASRQGETYGYTF.

The J gene is TRBJ1-1, the V gene TRBV20-1; D is possibly TRBD1 (6 bases). This CDR3 has 14 amino acids. The ends were cut back, 0 bases at V and 1 base at J, with 9 bases in the middle. CDR1 and CDR2 (germline): DFQATT, SNEGSKA (reference sequence). CDR3 DNA: TGCAGTGCTAGAGATGACAGGCCGAACACTGAAGCTTTCTTT. It encodes CSARDDRPNTEAFF.

This clonotype was detected only a few times. The chain couples TRBV27 to TRBJ1-1, with D tentatively TRBD1 (6 bases). V was shortened by 6 bases and J by 7 bases, with 12 bases between the two germline ends. In germline, CDR1 is MNHEY, CDR2 SMNVEV (reference sequence). The CDR3 has 12 residues. In DNA, the CDR3 is TGTGCCAGCAGACAGGGCTGGGGTGAAGCTTTCTTT. It codes for CASRQGWGEAFF.

The CDR3 bases are TGCAGCGTTGAAGGGAGTGGGGCCAACGTCCTGACTTTC. Translation gives CSVEGSGANVLTF. The J gene is TRBJ2-6, the V gene TRBV29-1; D unresolved. The CDR3 is made up of 13 amino acids. The V gene lost 1 base and the J gene lost 3 bases, with 4 bases spanning the gap. CDR1 and CDR2 from the germline V gene are SQVTM and ANQGSEA.

This clonotype was found a few times. The rearrangement uses TRBV5-1 and TRBJ2-7; the D gene is possibly TRBD1 (6 bases). The V gene's germline CDR1 is SGHRS and CDR2 YFSETQ. The CDR3 covers 13 residues. Between the trimmed V and J ends, which lost 7 bases and 2 bases, there was a span of 13 bases. CDR3 loop: CASSRAGAYEQYF. As DNA, the CDR3 is TGCGCCAGCTCGAGGGCAGGGGCCTACGAGCAGTACTTC.

The chain is built from TRBV6-5 and TRBJ1-5, with 9 bases lining up with TRBD1. The ends lost 5 bases at V and 2 bases at J; junction bases unmatched: 4. The CDR3 covers 15 residues. Germline loops: CDR1 MNHEY, CDR2 SVGAGI. In DNA, the CDR3 is TGTGCCAGCAGTAAGGACAGGGGTGGCAATCAGCCCCAGCATTTT. Protein sequence: CASSKDRGGNQPQHF.

The rearrangement joins TRBV25-1 to TRBJ1-1, with D possibly TRBD1 on 5 matching bases. The CDR3 sequence is 13 residues long. The V end was cut by 8 bases, the J end by 7 bases, with 17 bases between. Germline assignment: CDR1 MGHDK and CDR2 SYGVNS. CDR3: CASAKTGTIEAFF. Written as DNA, the CDR3 is TGTGCCAGCGCCAAAACAGGAACCATTGAAGCTTTCTTT. Full variable domain (missing parts from reference TRBV25-1 and TRBJ1-1): EADIYQTPRYLVIGTGKKITLECSQTMGHDKMYWYQQDPGMELHLIHYSYGVNSTEKGDLSSESTVSRIRTEHFPLTLESARPSHTSQYLCASAKTGTIEAFFGQGTRLTVV.

This chain connects TRBV10-3 to TRBJ1-4, with D possibly matching TRBD1 (6 bases). V lost 5 bases and J 7 bases, leaving 8 bases between the germline ends. The length of the CDR3 is 12 residues. CDR1 ENHRY and CDR2 SYGVKD come from the germline V gene. CDR3 loop: CAISQQGEKLFF. CDR3 nucleotides: TGTGCCATCAGTCAACAGGGTGAAAAACTGTTTTTT.

V usage is TRBV4-1 and J usage is TRBJ2-2; TRBD1 matches 11 bases. Losses at the gene ends were 1 base for V and 4 bases for J; bases not matched to a gene: 5. Germline V gives CDR1 MGHRA, CDR2 YSYEKL. The CDR3 contains 17 residues. The CDR3 here is CASSQVAGTGGTGELFF. The CDR3 nucleotides read TGCGCCAGCAGCCAAGTAGCCGGGACAGGGGGCACCGGGGAGCTGTTTTTT.

This clonotype was observed a few times. J is TRBJ2-7 and V is TRBV20-1; 11 bases line up with TRBD2. The CDR3 has 14 amino acids. Trimming at V came to 3 bases and at J to 7 bases, leaving 8 bases not matched to a gene. Germline V gene data show CDR1 as DFQATT and CDR2 as SNEGSKA (reference sequence). The CDR3 DNA reads as TGCAGTGCTAGGGTTAGCGGGAGGGCAGAAGAGCAGTACTTC. Translation: CSARVSGRAEEQYF.

This chain uses TRBV20-1 with TRBJ2-1; 7 bases align to TRBD2. CDR3 length equals 16 residues. J lost 4 bases, V lost 0 bases, and 9 bases had no gene match. CDR1 is DFQATT and CDR2 is SNEGSKA in the germline V gene (reference sequence). The DNA for the CDR3 is TGCAGTGCTAGAGAGCCTAGCGGAAGGGAGTACAATGAGCAGTTCTTC. Translated, it gives CSAREPSGREYNEQFF.

In this sample, this clonotype turned up a few times. The genes are TRBV4-2 and TRBJ2-1, with 13 bases fitting TRBD2. The CDR3 runs to 17 residues. Per germline, CDR1 LGHNA and CDR2 YNFKEQ. The ends lost 2 bases at V and 7 bases at J; junction bases unmatched: 8. CDR3 nucleotide sequence: TGTGCCAGCAGCCAAAGAGAACTAGCGGGAGGGCCAAATGAGCAGTTCTTC. It yields the protein CASSQRELAGGPNEQFF.

The chain couples TRBV3-1 to TRBJ1-1, with a possible D match to TRBD1 (6 bases). In germline, CDR1 is LGHDT, CDR2 YNNKEL (reference sequence). V was pared by 6 bases and J by 3 bases, with 14 bases between. The CDR3 has 14 residues. The DNA for the CDR3 is TGTGCCAGCAGTAACAGACAGGCTCACACTGAAGCTTTCTTT. It yields the protein CASSNRQAHTEAFF. The whole variable domain, filled in from reference TRBV3-1 and TRBJ1-1, reads DTAVSQTPKYLVTQMGNDKSIKCEQNLGHDTMYWYKQDSKKFLKIMFSYNNKELIINETVPNRFSPKSPDKAHLNLHINSLELGDSAVYFCASSNRQAHTEAFFGQGTRLTVV.

This clonotype has a handful of counts. The CDR3 region is CASSSTETQYF. The CDR3 DNA follows: TGTGCCAGCAGCTCCACAGAGACCCAGTACTTC. The gene calls are TRBV7-2 and TRBJ2-5; unclear D gene. Germline lookup yields CDR1 SGHTA and CDR2 FQGNSA. Trimming removed 4 bases from V and 4 bases from J, with 4 bases in between. The CDR3 covers 11 residues.

This clonotype was found a few times. V and J are TRBV2 and TRBJ2-5, with TRBD2 matching 11 bases. Germline loops: CDR1 SNHLY, CDR2 FYNNEI. CDR3 length: 14 residues. Losses at the gene ends were 6 bases for V and 5 bases for J; bases not matched to a gene: 5. CDR3 bases: TGTGCCAGCAGGGCTACTAGCGGGAGTGAGACCCAGTACTTC. It specifies CASRATSGSETQYF.

The chain combines TRBV24-1 with TRBJ2-5; a weak D match, TRBD1 (7 bases). V was cut by 5 bases and J by 3 bases, with 21 bases left in between. There are 17 residues in the CDR3. Per the germline V gene, CDR1 is KGHDR and CDR2 is SFDVKD. Written as DNA, the CDR3 is TGTGCCACCAGTGCGGGAAATAGGGGGCGCGGGGAAGAGACCCAGTACTTC. This translates into CATSAGNRGRGEETQYF.

This clonotype appeared once. The J gene is TRBJ2-3, the V gene TRBV7-3, with D possibly matching TRBD1 (6 bases). V was shortened by 5 bases and J by 6 bases, with 15 bases between the two germline ends. The CDR3 loop spans 14 amino acids. The germline gives CDR1 SGHTA, CDR2 FQGTGA. The CDR3 nucleotides are TGTGCCAGCAGCCCACAGGGTTTAAAGGATACGCAGTATTTT. It translates to CASSPQGLKDTQYF.

This sequence joins TRBV5-1 and TRBJ1-2; D is unresolved. Trimming pared 0 bases from V and 3 bases from J, leaving 6 bases between. The germline V gene has CDR1 SGHRS and CDR2 YFSETQ. This CDR3 has 13 residues. The CDR3 protein is CASSLVGDYGYTF. In DNA form, the CDR3 reads TGCGCCAGCAGCTTGGTCGGGGACTATGGCTACACCTTC.

The CDR3 DNA reads as TGCGCCAGCAGCTTGACTGGTTCGAACACTGAAGCTTTCTTT. This sequence encodes CASSLTGSNTEAFF. This chain uses TRBV5-1 with TRBJ1-1; unclear D gene. Looked up from germline, CDR1 is SGHRS and CDR2 is YFSETQ. There are 14 residues in the CDR3. The V end lost 1 base, the J end lost 1 base, and 8 bases lay between the germline ends.

The V call is TRBV5-1, the J call TRBJ2-2; D assignment may be TRBD1 or TRBD2 (5 bases each). The CDR3 extends over 12 amino acids. CDR1 and CDR2 (germline): SGHRS, YFSETQ. The V end was cut by 4 bases, the J end by 6 bases, with 7 bases between. CDR3 loop: CASSEGPGELFF. In DNA form, the CDR3 reads TGCGCCAGCAGCGAGGGACCCGGGGAGCTGTTTTTT.

The V and J genes are TRBV5-6 and TRBJ1-1; D gene uncertain. The V end was cut by 3 bases, the J end by 0 bases, with 12 bases between. CDR1 SGHDT and CDR2 YYEEEE come from the germline V gene. This CDR3 has 15 amino acids. The CDR3 DNA reads as TGTGCCAGCAGCTCCGACCGATTCCTGAACACTGAAGCTTTCTTT. This codes for CASSSDRFLNTEAFF.

V and J are TRBV28 and TRBJ2-7; D is ambiguous. V lost 0 bases and J lost 9, with 9 bases in between. This CDR3 has 12 residues. From germline, CDR1 is MDHEN and CDR2 SYDVKM. The CDR3 sequence: CASSLWNGGQYF. The DNA for the CDR3 is TGTGCCAGCAGTTTATGGAACGGTGGGCAGTACTTC.

This clonotype appeared a few times. V is TRBV20-1 and J is TRBJ2-7; maybe TRBD1 (6 bases). CDR3 length: 12 residues. CDR1 and CDR2 (germline): DFQATT, SNEGSKA (reference sequence). The ends were cut back, 6 bases at V and 3 bases at J, with 12 bases in the middle. This CDR3 is CSAQGRNYEQYF. CDR3 sequence (DNA): TGCAGTGCCCAGGGGCGAAACTACGAGCAGTACTTC.

This clonotype was found a few times. The V gene is TRBV7-2, the J gene TRBJ2-1; no definite D call. CDR1 SGHTA and CDR2 FQGNSA come from the germline V gene. The CDR3 runs to 15 residues. The V gene lost 4 bases and the J gene lost 0 bases, with 10 bases spanning the gap. This chain's CDR3 is CASSWSRVSYNEQFF. The CDR3 bases are TGTGCCAGCAGCTGGAGTAGGGTCTCCTACAATGAGCAGTTCTTC.

This clonotype was seen repeatedly, ten times or more. This CDR3 is CASSLRASGDDTQYF. The CDR3 DNA follows: TGTGCCAGCAGCTTGCGGGCTAGCGGAGATGATACGCAGTATTTT. The chain has TRBV5-4 and TRBJ2-3; 7 positions match TRBD2. CDR3 size: 15 residues. Germline values: CDR1 SGHNT, CDR2 YYREEE (reference sequence). Trimming took 1 base from V and 6 from J; bases not matched to a gene: 8. The whole variable domain, filled in from reference TRBV5-4 and TRBJ2-3, reads ETGVTQSPTHLIKTRGQQVTLRCSSQSGHNTVSWYQQALGQGPQFIFQYYREEENGRGNFPPRFSGLQFPNYSSELNVNALELDDSALYLCASSLRASGDDTQYFGPGTRLTVL.

This clonotype came up a few times. V and J are TRBV12-3 or TRBV12-4 and TRBJ1-6, with a tentative D call TRBD1 (5 bases). V was pared by 4 bases and J by 1 base, with 11 bases between. The CDR3 totals 16 residues. In DNA form, the CDR3 reads TGTGCCAGCAGTTCAGGGATTCCGTCCTATAATTCACCCCTCCACTTT. Translating gives CASSSGIPSYNSPLHF.

This chain joins TRBV20-1 and TRBJ2-7, with 9 bases aligning to TRBD1. V was clipped by 2 bases and J by 4 bases; unmatched bases: 3. The CDR3 runs to 13 residues. Germline CDR1 and CDR2: DFQATT and SNEGSKA (reference sequence). The CDR3 spells CSARWDRVYEQYF. DNA of the CDR3: TGCAGTGCTAGATGGGACAGGGTATACGAGCAGTACTTC.

The chain combines TRBV5-4 with TRBJ2-3; no reliable D call. Germline CDR1 reads SGHNT; CDR2 reads YYREEE (reference sequence). This CDR3 comprises 13 residues. V dropped 5 bases and J dropped 5 bases, with 12 bases sitting between them. The CDR3 region is CASSHAVGDTQYF. Written as DNA, the CDR3 is TGTGCCAGCAGTCACGCCGTTGGAGATACGCAGTATTTT.